This T cell receptor (beta chain) appears in the sequencing data of a study of T cell changes during pregnancy in multiple sclerosis. CDR3 length: 15 residues. Germline lookup yields CDR1 MNHEY and CDR2 SMNVEV (reference sequence). With 5 bases removed from V and 4 bases from J, the gap between germline ends came to 18 bases. Using immunoSEQ multiplex PCR, the repertoire was profiled, and TCRdb retains in-frame clones only, with some absent. The sample has around 45,000 clones, about nine tenths seen once. The TCR comes from a female donor in good health, enrolled as a control in a pregnancy study. The V call is TRBV27, the J call TRBJ2-7; possibly TRBD1 for D (5 bases). The sample consisted of CD4+ T cells from peripheral blood mononuclear cells, taken in the second trimester of pregnancy. The CDR3 DNA reads as TGTGCCAGCAGTCATCGTCCGACAGATACTTACGAGCAGTACTTC. Encoded protein: CASSHRPTDTYEQYF.